These 13 T cell receptor beta chains came from one sample sequenced in a study of beta chain features in type 1 diabetes listed by TCRdb under 2018. The paper's findings and limits, for the study overall: Type 1 diabetes patients showed a moderate but significant shortening of TCRB CDR3 length in all four CD4+ subsets.

Library preparation used the immunoSEQ multiplex PCR assay. The High Capacity cDNA Reverse Transcription Kit was used to reverse transcribe all of the isolated RNA, meaning that expressed TCRB transcripts were what got sequenced. The table was pulled from immuneACCESS by TCRdb, which kept in-frame rearrangements only. Such tables lose some clones; where checked, under half of the loss comes from unresolved V genes, and the rest has no known cause. Recorded for this sample are more than 300,000 clones; 8% to 10% of them occurred a single time. Clones ranked in the top ten supply around 0.66% of the sample. These TCRs are of unknown antigen specificity. Specimen: central memory CD4+ T cells from blood. The receptors were gathered from a man under 40 with type 1 diabetes.

This clone was counted between two and nine times. The genes are TRBV6-5 and TRBJ2-7; D is unresolved. Between the trimmed V and J ends, which lost 6 bases and 5 bases, there was a span of 8 bases. The CDR3 extends over 11 amino acids. CDR1 is MNHEY, CDR2 SVGAGI, per germline. The CDR3 loop reads CASSHQNEQYF. The CDR3, as DNA: TGTGCCAGCAGCCATCAAAACGAGCAGTACTTC.

This chain joins TRBV2 and TRBJ1-3, with 12 bases identical to TRBD1. Germline loops: CDR1 SNHLY, CDR2 FYNNEI. Trimming cost V 8 bases and J 8 bases; bases outside gene matches: 4. The CDR3 is 13 amino acids. For the CDR3, the DNA is TGTGCCAGCCGGGGACAGGGGGCGGACACCATATATTTT. The encoded protein is CASRGQGADTIYF. The whole variable domain, filled in from reference TRBV2 and TRBJ1-3, reads EPEVTQTPSHQVTQMGQEVILRCVPISNHLYFYWYRQILGQKVEFLVSFYNNEISEKSEIFDDQFSVERPDGSNFTLKIRSTKLEDSAMYFCASRGQGADTIYFGEGSWLTVV.

This clone was detected a few times. The sample carries other DNA sequences with the same CDR3. The J gene is TRBJ2-3, the V gene TRBV5-1; D call uncertain. This CDR3 has 14 amino acids. V was trimmed by 0 bases and J by 0 bases, leaving 5 bases between them. CDR1 is SGHRS, CDR2 YFSETQ, per germline. In nucleotides, the CDR3 is TGCGCCAGCAGCTTGGGCACTAGCACAGATACGCAGTATTTT. Residues: CASSLGTSTDTQYF.

The V and J genes are TRBV19 and TRBJ1-1, with 10 bases aligning to TRBD1. The trim removed 8 bases at V and 6 bases at J, leaving 6 bases unmatched. The CDR3 totals 13 residues. CDR1 and CDR2 from the germline V gene are LNHDA and SQIVND (reference sequence). The CDR3 nucleotides read TGTGCCAGTGGAGACAGGGGGCTCTCTGAAGCTTTCTTT. Translation gives CASGDRGLSEAFF.

This clone was observed a handful of times. This sequence joins TRBV7-8 and TRBJ2-7; D not resolved. From germline, CDR1 is SGHVS and CDR2 FQNEAQ. The CDR3 totals 12 residues. V shed 2 bases and J shed 12 bases, with 14 bases lying between them. The DNA of the CDR3 is TGTGCCAGCAGCTTAAATCCCAGAAGTCGGTACTTC. It encodes CASSLNPRSRYF.

The chain couples TRBV19 to TRBJ2-1; D is uncertain. From germline, CDR1 is LNHDA and CDR2 SQIVND (reference sequence). Trimming shortened V by 3 bases and J by 5 bases, and 14 bases separated the two germline ends. There are 15 residues in the CDR3. CDR3 in DNA: TGTGCCAGTAGTATGCGAGGTAGTCCAGACAATGAGCAGTTCTTC. Translating gives CASSMRGSPDNEQFF. The full variable domain, its missing parts supplied by reference TRBV19 and TRBJ2-1, is DGGITQSPKYLFRKEGQNVTLSCEQNLNHDAMYWYRQDPGQGLRLIYYSQIVNDFQKGDIAEGYSVSREKKESFPLTVTSAQKNPTAFYLCASSMRGSPDNEQFFGPGTRLTVL.

In its sample, this clone was seen a few times. V usage is TRBV4-2 and J usage is TRBJ2-3, with a weak D call TRBD1 (6 bases). The CDR3 runs 18 residues. Between the trimmed V and J ends, which lost 0 bases and 0 bases, there was a span of 16 bases. The germline V gene encodes CDR1 LGHNA and CDR2 YNFKEQ. CDR3 nucleotides: TGTGCCAGCAGCCAAGAGTTAGGGGCAGGGGCTAGCACAGATACGCAGTATTTT. It translates to CASSQELGAGASTDTQYF.

This chain connects TRBV7-6 to TRBJ2-2; 7 nucleotides line up with TRBD1. The CDR3 has 14 residues. V gave up 3 bases and J gave up 6 bases; unmatched junction bases: 4. Germline V gene data show CDR1 as SGHVS and CDR2 as FNYEAQ. The CDR3 DNA is TGTGCCAGCAGCTTGCAGGGGGTATCCGGGGAGCTGTTTTTT. It encodes CASSLQGVSGELFF. Looking up the rest from reference TRBV7-6 and TRBJ2-2 gives the full variable domain: GAGVSQSPRYKVTKRGQDVALRCDPISGHVSLYWYRQALGQGPEFLTYFNYEAQQDKSGLPNDRFSAERPEGSISTLTIQRTEQRDSAMYRCASSLQGVSGELFFGEGSRLTVL.

This clone was picked up a small number of times. The chain employs TRBV6-5 and TRBJ1-2; D not resolved. From germline, CDR1 is MNHEY and CDR2 SVGAGI. CDR3 length: 16 residues. Trimming shortened V by 4 bases and J by 3 bases, and 18 bases separated the two germline ends. Here the CDR3 reads CASSSDPSRGDYGYTF. The DNA of the CDR3 is TGTGCCAGCAGTTCTGACCCGAGCCGTGGGGACTATGGCTACACCTTC.

Only a few counts were recorded for this clone. This chain uses TRBV2 with TRBJ2-2, with D unclear. The V gene lost 6 bases and the J gene lost 6 bases, with 11 bases spanning the gap. The CDR3 totals 13 residues. Germline CDR1 SNHLY, CDR2 FYNNEI. The CDR3 DNA follows: TGTGCCAGCAGCCCCAGAGATTCCGGGGAGCTGTTTTTT. Translated, it gives CASSPRDSGELFF.

The chain combines TRBV4-1 with TRBJ2-1, with 7 bases matching TRBD2. V shed 1 base and J 4 bases; nucleotides not matched to a gene: 7. The CDR3 spans 16 residues. Germline V gene sequence: CDR1 MGHRA, CDR2 YSYEKL. CDR3 loop: CASSQAASGIYNEQFF. Here the CDR3 DNA reads TGCGCCAGCAGCCAAGCAGCTAGCGGAATATACAATGAGCAGTTCTTC.

This chain joins TRBV27 and TRBJ2-2; the D gene is possibly TRBD2 (6 bases). CDR1 MNHEY and CDR2 SMNVEV come from the germline V gene (reference sequence). CDR3 length equals 13 residues. The V and J ends lost 8 bases and 1 base respectively, with 8 bases between them. CDR3 region: CASWGGNTGELFF. The DNA of the CDR3 is TGTGCCAGCTGGGGAGGGAACACCGGGGAGCTGTTTTTT.

The chain carries TRBV27 and TRBJ1-5, with D perhaps TRBD1 (5 bases). Trimming left V 3 bases short and J 3 bases short, with 9 bases between. The CDR3 extends over 14 amino acids. The germline gives CDR1 MNHEY, CDR2 SMNVEV (reference sequence). CDR3 in DNA: TGTGCCAGCAGTTTGCAGGGTATCAATCAGCCCCAGCATTTT. It translates to CASSLQGINQPQHF.